These 27 T cell receptor beta chains were sequenced from one sample in a study of T cell clonality in common variable immunodeficiency. TCRdb keeps only in-frame clones here, not all; method: immunoSEQ multiplex PCR. The data show about 37,000 clones, with none appearing a single time. Sequencing was performed on peripheral blood mononuclear cells. Source of these receptors: a person aged 18-70 years in good health.

In this sample, this clone turned up many times. The CDR3 end is not reached by the read, which stops 3 residues before it; the germline J gene fills it in. The chain joins TRBV2 to TRBJ1-2; 9 bases line up with TRBD1. After removal of 6 bases from V and 4 bases from J, the junction contained 6 bases not matched to a gene. The CDR3 sequence is 14 residues long. CDR1 is SNHLY, CDR2 FYNNEI, per germline. The CDR3 DNA, read in part, is TGTGCCAGCAGACTAGGGGGACAGGGCTATGGC. Translating it yields CASRLGGQGYG. The full CDR3 reads CASRLGGQGYGYTF.

The table lists this clone with many counts. The read ends 3 residues shy of where the CDR3 ends; the end is completed using the germline J gene. The chain couples TRBV10-3 to TRBJ1-6; 7 bases fit TRBD1. CDR3 length: 14 amino acids. CDR1 and CDR2 from the germline V gene are ENHRY and SYGVKD. J gave up 11 bases and V 0 bases, and 4 bases lay outside the gene matches. This CDR3 reads CAISESGQKTPLHF. The DNA read from the CDR3 is TGTGCCATCAGTGAGTCGGGACAGAAAACACCC.

This clone was counted many times. CDR3 region: CASSPDRVAYGYTF. The covered CDR3 bases are TGTGCCAGCAGCCCCGACAGGGTCGCCTATGGC. V gene TRBV5-4 combines with J gene TRBJ1-2; 7 positions agree with TRBD1. The CDR3 is cut off 3 residues early in the read; its end comes from the germline J gene. The ends lost 4 bases at V and 4 bases at J; junction bases unmatched: 7. CDR3 size: 14 residues. Germline V gene data show CDR1 as SGHNT and CDR2 as YYREEE (reference sequence).

In its sample, this clone was seen many times. The missing CDR3 end, 3 residues past where the read stops, is filled in from the germline J gene. The rearrangement joins TRBV20-1 to TRBJ1-1; TRBD1 is a possible D gene (6 bases). Germline V gene lookup returns CDR1 DFQATT and CDR2 SNEGSKA (reference sequence). Trimming took 1 base from V and 4 from J, leaving 10 bases between them. This CDR3 contains 13 residues. CDR3 protein: CSARVVGGTEAFF. The sequenced CDR3 bases are TGCAGTGCTAGAGTAGTAGGGGGCACTGAA.

This clone was seen repeatedly, ten times or more. The read comes to an end 3 residues before the CDR3 does, leaving the germline J gene to fill in the end. The gene calls are TRBV18 and TRBJ2-2, with D maybe TRBD1 (5 bases). Germline V CDR1 and CDR2: KGHSH, LQKENI. Trimming cost V 0 bases and J 10 bases, with 21 bases left between them. The CDR3 length is 17 residues. The CDR3 bases that were read are TGTGCCAGCTCACCACCTGGGCACACACCTGGGGCCGAGGAG. It translates to CASSPPGHTPGAEE. The full-length CDR3 reads as CASSPPGHTPGAEELFF.

This clone was counted at least ten times. The read is 3 residues too short to cover the CDR3 end, so that end is filled in from the germline J gene. The chain employs TRBV5-1 and TRBJ1-2, with 8 bases fitting TRBD1. The CDR3 length is 14 residues. Germline V gene data show CDR1 as SGHRS and CDR2 as YFSETQ. Trimming at V came to 4 bases and at J to 2 bases, leaving 4 bases not matched to a gene. The CDR3 here is CASSQTGVNYGYTF. CDR3 DNA (partial): TGCGCCAGCAGCCAGACAGGGGTCAACTATGGC.

There are many counts of this clone. The read ends 3 residues before the CDR3 terminus; that terminus is restored from the germline J gene. This rearrangement joins TRBV4-2 to TRBJ1-5; no firm D call. This CDR3 has 14 residues. CDR1 is LGHNA, CDR2 YNFKEQ, per germline. The CDR3 DNA, read in part, is TGTGCCAGCAGCCAAGAGGCAGGCCCAGGACCC. Translating gives CASSQEAGPGP. The whole CDR3 protein is CASSQEAGPGPQHF.

This clone was picked up many times. The junction differs from germline at one of its ends, possibly a read error. Read data end 3 residues before the CDR3 end; the end is taken from the germline J gene. The rearrangement links TRBV4-2 to TRBJ2-3; possibly TRBD1 for D (5 bases). Germline V gives CDR1 LGHNA, CDR2 YNFKEQ. CDR3 length equals 15 residues. The sequenced CDR3 bases are TGCGCCAGCAGCCAAGATCAGCTGGGGCGGGATACG. This gives the protein CASSQDQLGRDT. The entire CDR3 protein is CASSQDQLGRDTQYF.

This clone showed up many times. The CDR3 end lies 3 residues beyond the end of the read and is filled in from the germline J gene. The chain links TRBV30 to TRBJ1-6; 7 positions agree with TRBD1. The CDR3 extends over 16 amino acids. V shed 2 bases, J shed 9 bases, and the junction held 13 bases outside the gene matches. Per the germline V gene, CDR1 is GTSNPN and CDR2 is SVGIG (reference sequence). The DNA read from the CDR3 is TGTGCCTGGAGTCGGAGTACGACAGGGTTCGCTTCACCC. Its protein is CAWSRSTTGFASP. The complete CDR3 sequence is CAWSRSTTGFASPLHF. Based on the CDR3 plus reference TRBV30 and TRBJ1-6, the full variable domain is SQTIHQWPATLVQPVGSPLSLECTVEGTSNPNLYWYRQAAGRGLQLLFYSVGIGQISSEVPQNLSASRPQDRQFILSSKKLLLSDSGFYLCAWSRSTTGFASPLHFGNGTRLTVT.

This clone was found many times. The DNA ends 3 residues before the CDR3 does, and the rest of the CDR3 is filled in from the germline J gene. This chain joins TRBV2 and TRBJ2-7, with D possibly matching TRBD1 (5 bases). CDR1 SNHLY and CDR2 FYNNEI come from the germline V gene. V gave up 9 bases and J gave up 3 bases, with 18 bases separating them. The CDR3 has 14 residues. CDR3 amino acids: CASSGPFTDYEQYF. CDR3 DNA, as far as it was read: TGTGCCAGTTCAGGGCCTTTCACGGACTACGAG.

This clone was counted many times. The read falls 3 residues short of the CDR3 end, and the missing part is taken from the germline J gene. The chain carries TRBV30 and TRBJ2-1; 15 positions match TRBD2. CDR1 is GTSNPN, CDR2 SVGIG, per germline (reference sequence). The V gene end was trimmed by 5 bases and the J gene end by 0 bases; junction bases not matched to a gene: 8. The CDR3 is made up of 18 amino acids. CDR3 in amino acids: CAWWGTSGGRSSYNEQFF. The CDR3 DNA, read in part, is TGTGCCTGGTGGGGGACTAGCGGGGGGCGAAGCTCCTACAATGAG.

The sample holds many counts of this clone. With the read ending 3 residues before the CDR3 end, the germline J gene is used to fill in that end. V and J are TRBV5-1 and TRBJ2-2; 7 bases are shared with TRBD1. The CDR3 spans 15 residues. V was clipped by 1 base and J by 2 bases; unmatched bases: 2. CDR1 and CDR2 (germline): SGHRS, YFSETQ. CDR3 DNA, as far as it was read: TGCGCCAGCAGCTTGTCAGGGGGAAACACCGGGGAG. Translating it yields CASSLSGGNTGE. The whole CDR3 is CASSLSGGNTGELFF.

This clone was seen many times. One junction end does not reproduce the germline sequence, and a read error may be involved. Read sequence stops 3 residues before the CDR3 end, and the germline J gene provides the missing end. V gene TRBV4-2 combines with J gene TRBJ2-4; 7 bases match TRBD2. This CDR3 has 14 amino acids. CDR1 is LGHNA, CDR2 YNFKEQ, per germline. The sequenced part of the CDR3 DNA is TGCGCCAGCAGCCAAGAGCGGGGTTTCGGTATT. Translated: CASSQERGFGI. The full CDR3 reads CASSQERGFGIQYF.

This clone was recorded at least ten times. The sequenced fragment ends 3 residues before the CDR3 boundary, so the rest is inferred from the germline J gene. This chain joins TRBV5-4 and TRBJ2-5; 7 bases are shared with TRBD2. This CDR3 is 12 amino acids long. The V segment lost 3 bases and the J segment 4 bases; nucleotides outside the gene matches: 0. CDR1 and CDR2 (germline): SGHNT, YYREEE (reference sequence). CDR3 bases read: TGTGCCAGCAGCTCTAGCGGAGAGACC. Translating gives CASSSSGET. The full CDR3 protein reads CASSSSGETQYF.

This clone occurred many times. The CDR3 goes on 3 residues after the read ends, and that part is filled in from the germline J gene. The V call is TRBV20-1, the J call TRBJ1-3, with 8 bases fitting TRBD1. Germline CDR1 DFQATT, CDR2 SNEGSKA (reference sequence). The CDR3 runs to 16 residues. The J segment lost 3 bases and the V segment lost 6 bases, leaving 13 bases of the junction unmatched. The CDR3 loop is CSARRTGREGGNTIYF. CDR3 bases read: TGCAGTGCCCGTCGGACAGGGCGGGAGGGTGGAAACACC.

This clone was counted at least ten times. Read sequence stops 3 residues before the CDR3 end, and the germline J gene provides the missing end. The genes are TRBV7-2 and TRBJ2-5; 8 bases map to TRBD1. V dropped 6 bases and J dropped 1; count of bases not matched to a gene: 4. The germline V gene encodes CDR1 SGHTA and CDR2 FQGNSA. CDR3 length equals 14 residues. CDR3 amino acids: CASSFQGAQETQYF. CDR3 DNA (partial): TGTGCCAGCAGTTTCCAGGGGGCCCAAGAGACC.

There are many counts of this clone. The DNA ends 3 residues before the CDR3 does, and the rest of the CDR3 is filled in from the germline J gene. This chain joins TRBV12-3 or TRBV12-4 and TRBJ2-2; TRBD1 agrees at 9 bases. This CDR3 has 18 amino acids. V lost 4 bases, J lost 2 bases, and 11 bases stayed unmatched. CDR3 amino acids: CASSSSPGQGANTGELFF. CDR3 bases read: TGTGCCAGCAGTTCATCACCGGGACAGGGCGCCAACACCGGGGAG.

There are many counts of this clone. The read comes to an end 3 residues before the CDR3 does, leaving the germline J gene to fill in the end. The J gene is TRBJ1-1, the V gene TRBV2; 7 nucleotides match TRBD1. Looked up from germline, CDR1 is SNHLY and CDR2 is FYNNEI. V shed 4 bases and J 3 bases; nucleotides not matched to a gene: 2. There are 13 residues in the CDR3. The sequenced CDR3 bases are TGTGCCAGCAGTGCGGGACAGCACACTGAA. Residues: CASSAGQHTE. The whole CDR3 protein reads CASSAGQHTEAFF. Full variable domain (missing parts from reference TRBV2 and TRBJ1-1): EPEVTQTPSHQVTQMGQEVILRCVPISNHLYFYWYRQILGQKVEFLVSFYNNEISEKSEIFDDQFSVERPDGSNFTLKIRSTKLEDSAMYFCASSAGQHTEAFFGQGTRLTVV.

Many counts were recorded for this clone. With the read ending 3 residues before the CDR3 end, the germline J gene is used to fill in that end. V usage is TRBV20-1 and J usage is TRBJ2-5; TRBD2 aligns across 9 bases. The CDR3 is 15 residues long. After removal of 0 bases from V and 1 base from J, the junction contained 3 bases not matched to a gene. The germline V gene has CDR1 DFQATT and CDR2 SNEGSKA (reference sequence). CDR3 DNA, as far as it was read: TGCAGTGCTAGAGATAGCGGGGGTCCCCAAGAGACC. Protein product: CSARDSGGPQET. The full-length CDR3 reads as CSARDSGGPQETQYF.

This clone was recorded many times. The CDR3 DNA, read in part, is TGCAGTGCTAGAGACTTACAGGGAGGAAACAATCAGCCC. Its protein is CSARDLQGGNNQP. The whole CDR3 is CSARDLQGGNNQPQHF. The chain is built from TRBV20-1 and TRBJ1-5; possibly TRBD1 for D (6 bases). Read coverage stops 3 residues before the CDR3 terminus; the germline J gene supplies the remainder. CDR3 length equals 16 residues. Germline CDR1 is DFQATT and CDR2 is SNEGSKA (reference sequence). V dropped 0 bases and J dropped 3 bases, with 15 bases sitting between them.

This clone occurred many times. The CDR3 end falls 3 residues outside the read, so it is completed with the germline J gene. The chain is built from TRBV7-3 and TRBJ2-3, with D possibly matching TRBD1 (5 bases). The V gene's germline CDR1 is SGHTA and CDR2 FQGTGA. CDR3 length equals 13 residues. Trimming cost V 5 bases and J 2 bases, with 8 bases left between them. CDR3 DNA (partial): TGTGCCAGCAGCGTGACAGTCACAGATACG. It yields the protein CASSVTVTDT. The whole CDR3 reads CASSVTVTDTQYF.

This clone was recorded at least ten times. The read comes to an end 3 residues before the CDR3 does, leaving the germline J gene to fill in the end. V usage is TRBV18 and J usage is TRBJ2-7, with D perhaps TRBD1 (5 bases). The CDR3 has 14 residues. V was cut by 2 bases and J by 4 bases, with 12 bases left in between. The V gene's germline CDR1 is KGHSH and CDR2 LQKENI. The part of the CDR3 DNA that was read is TGTGCCAGCTCACCAGGTCGGACACCGTACGAG. Amino acids: CASSPGRTPYE. The entire CDR3 is CASSPGRTPYEQYF.

This clone has at least ten counts. The CDR3 goes on 3 residues after the read ends, and that part is filled in from the germline J gene. This sequence joins TRBV12-3 or TRBV12-4 and TRBJ2-1; 12 bases map to TRBD2. The V segment lost 5 bases and the J segment 3 bases; nucleotides outside the gene matches: 8. There are 17 residues in the CDR3. CDR3 sequence: CASSGLTSGGSYNEQFF. The sequenced part of the CDR3 DNA is TGTGCCAGCAGTGGGTTGACTAGCGGGGGTAGCTACAATGAG.

This clone occurred many times. Read sequence stops 3 residues before the CDR3 end, and the germline J gene provides the missing end. This sequence joins TRBV7-2 and TRBJ2-7, with unresolved D. Germline CDR1 SGHTA, CDR2 FQGNSA. The CDR3 is made up of 14 amino acids. Trimming left V 1 base short and J 0 bases short, with 7 bases between. The CDR3: CASSLGVSSYEQYF. The CDR3 DNA, read in part, is TGTGCCAGCAGCTTAGGTGTCTCCTCCTACGAG.

This clone was counted many times. Coverage ceases 3 residues before the CDR3 finishes, and the germline J gene fills in the end. The chain links TRBV7-9 to TRBJ1-2; no definite D call. The CDR3 length is 12 residues. The germline V gene encodes CDR1 SEHNR and CDR2 FQNEAQ (reference sequence). V was trimmed by 0 bases and J by 5 bases, leaving 4 bases between them. Here the CDR3 reads CASSLAGYGYTF. Incomplete CDR3 DNA: TGTGCCAGCAGCTTAGCAGGGTATGGC.

This clone was recorded many times. Coverage ceases 3 residues before the CDR3 finishes, and the germline J gene fills in the end. This sequence joins TRBV20-1 and TRBJ2-7; D not certain. Looked up from germline, CDR1 is DFQATT and CDR2 is SNEGSKA (reference sequence). Trimming left V 6 bases short and J 3 bases short, with 15 bases between. CDR3 size: 13 residues. The CDR3 loop is CSAAAAALYEQYF. The sequenced part of the CDR3 DNA is TGCAGTGCAGCCGCTGCGGCCCTCTACGAG.

Many counts were recorded for this clone. The CDR3 end falls 3 residues outside the read, so it is completed with the germline J gene. V gene TRBV20-1 combines with J gene TRBJ1-5, with TRBD1 identical over 8 bases. V lost 4 bases and J lost 4; bases outside the gene matches: 3. Germline V gene sequence: CDR1 DFQATT, CDR2 SNEGSKA (reference sequence). The length of the CDR3 is 13 residues. The DNA read from the CDR3 is TGCAGTGCTAAGAGGACAGGGAATCAGCCC. Amino acid sequence: CSAKRTGNQP. Given in full, the CDR3 is CSAKRTGNQPQHF.